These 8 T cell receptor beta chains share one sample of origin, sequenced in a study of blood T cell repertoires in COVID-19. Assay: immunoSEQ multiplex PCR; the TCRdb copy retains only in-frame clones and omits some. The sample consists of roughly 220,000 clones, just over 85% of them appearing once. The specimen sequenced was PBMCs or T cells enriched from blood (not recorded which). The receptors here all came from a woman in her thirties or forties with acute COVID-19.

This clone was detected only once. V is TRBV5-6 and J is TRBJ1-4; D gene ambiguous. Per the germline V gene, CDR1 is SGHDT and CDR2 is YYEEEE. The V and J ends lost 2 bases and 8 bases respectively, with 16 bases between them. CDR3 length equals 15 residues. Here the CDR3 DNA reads TGTGCCAGCAGCTTATTCAGCTACTCCAGGGAAAAACTGTTTTTT. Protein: CASSLFSYSREKLFF.

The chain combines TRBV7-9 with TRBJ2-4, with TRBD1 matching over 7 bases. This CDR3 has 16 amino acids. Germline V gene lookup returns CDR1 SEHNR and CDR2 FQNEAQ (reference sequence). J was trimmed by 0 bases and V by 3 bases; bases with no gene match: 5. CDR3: CASSFSDREAKNIQYF. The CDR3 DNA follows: TGTGCCAGCAGCTTCTCCGACAGGGAAGCCAAAAACATTCAGTACTTC.

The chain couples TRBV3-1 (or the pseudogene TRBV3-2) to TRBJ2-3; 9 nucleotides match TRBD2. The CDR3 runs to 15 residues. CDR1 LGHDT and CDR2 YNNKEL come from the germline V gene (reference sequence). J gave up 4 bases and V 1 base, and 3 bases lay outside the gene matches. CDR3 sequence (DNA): TGTGCCAGCAGCCAAGCCCTAGCGGGGCCAGATACGCAGTATTTT. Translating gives CASSQALAGPDTQYF.

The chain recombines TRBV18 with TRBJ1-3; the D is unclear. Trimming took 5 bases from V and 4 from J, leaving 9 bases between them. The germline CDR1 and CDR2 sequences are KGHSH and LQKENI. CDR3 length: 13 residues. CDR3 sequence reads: CASSAEIGNTIYF. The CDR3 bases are TGTGCCAGCTCAGCCGAGATCGGAAACACCATATATTTT.

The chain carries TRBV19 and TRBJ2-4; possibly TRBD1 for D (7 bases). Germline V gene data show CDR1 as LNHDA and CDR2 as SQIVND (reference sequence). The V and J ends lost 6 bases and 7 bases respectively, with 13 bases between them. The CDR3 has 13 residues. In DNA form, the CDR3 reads TGTGCCAGTAGCGCGGGACAGACGAACATTCAGTACTTC. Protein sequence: CASSAGQTNIQYF.

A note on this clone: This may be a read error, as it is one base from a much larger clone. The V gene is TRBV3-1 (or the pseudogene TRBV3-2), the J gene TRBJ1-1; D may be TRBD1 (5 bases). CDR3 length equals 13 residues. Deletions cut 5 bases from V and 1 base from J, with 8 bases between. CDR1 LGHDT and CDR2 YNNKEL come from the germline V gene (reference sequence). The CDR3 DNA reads TGTGCCAGCAGCTTCGGACAGAACACTGAAGCTTTCTTT. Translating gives CASSFGQNTEAFF.

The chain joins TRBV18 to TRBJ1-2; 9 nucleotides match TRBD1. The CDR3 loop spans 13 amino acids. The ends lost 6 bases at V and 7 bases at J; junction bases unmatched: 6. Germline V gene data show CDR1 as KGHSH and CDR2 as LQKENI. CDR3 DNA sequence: TGTGCCAGCTCCCCCGGGACAGGGTTTGGCTACACCTTC. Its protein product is CASSPGTGFGYTF.

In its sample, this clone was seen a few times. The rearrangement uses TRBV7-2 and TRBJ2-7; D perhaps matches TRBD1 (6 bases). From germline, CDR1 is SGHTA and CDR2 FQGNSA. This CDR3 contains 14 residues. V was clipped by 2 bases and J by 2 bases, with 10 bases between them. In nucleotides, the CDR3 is TGTGCCAGCAGCTTAAACCGGGACACCTACGAGCAGTACTTC. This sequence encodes CASSLNRDTYEQYF. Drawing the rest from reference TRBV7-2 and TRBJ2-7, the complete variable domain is GAGVSQSPSNKVTEKGKDVELRCDPISGHTALYWYRQSLGQGLEFLIYFQGNSAPDKSGLPSDRFSAERTGGSVSTLTIQRTQQEDSAVYLCASSLNRDTYEQYFGPGTRLTVT.